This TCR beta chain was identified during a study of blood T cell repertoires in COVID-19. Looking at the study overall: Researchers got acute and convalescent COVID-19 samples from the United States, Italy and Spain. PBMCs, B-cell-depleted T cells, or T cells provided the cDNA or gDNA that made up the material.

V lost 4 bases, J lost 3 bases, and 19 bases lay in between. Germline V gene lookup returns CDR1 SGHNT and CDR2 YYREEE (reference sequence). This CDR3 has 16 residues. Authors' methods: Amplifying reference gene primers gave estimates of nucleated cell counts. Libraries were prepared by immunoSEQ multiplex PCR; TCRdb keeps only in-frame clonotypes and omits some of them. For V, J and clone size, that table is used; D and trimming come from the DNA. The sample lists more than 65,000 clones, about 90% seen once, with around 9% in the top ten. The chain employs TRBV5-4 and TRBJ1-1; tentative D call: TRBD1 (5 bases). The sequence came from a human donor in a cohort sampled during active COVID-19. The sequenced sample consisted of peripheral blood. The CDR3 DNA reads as TGTGCCAGCAGCCCCTCCGGACCCGAAGGGGACACTGAAGCTTTCTTT. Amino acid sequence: CASSPSGPEGDTEAFF.